This T cell receptor (beta chain) was identified during a study of T cell responses to AZD1222 COVID-19 vaccine. Clones were sequenced by immunoSEQ multiplex PCR, and TCRdb holds only the in-frame ones, with some missing. The data contain more than 70,000 clones, approximately 90% of them singletons. Germline-derived CDR1 and CDR2 are SGHAT and FQNNGV. The ends lost 3 bases at V and 5 bases at J; junction bases unmatched: 6. This CDR3 is 15 amino acids long. This receptor was obtained from an adult who received the AZD1222 COVID-19 vaccine. Sequenced here: peripheral blood, sampled 28 days after the second AZD1222 dose. V usage is TRBV11-2 and J usage is TRBJ1-4; TRBD1 aligns across 7 bases. In DNA form, the CDR3 reads TGTGCCAGCAGCTTCGGGACAGTTAAGAATGAAAAACTGTTTTTT. Protein product: CASSFGTVKNEKLFF.